This T cell receptor (beta chain) came from a study of CD8 T cells in Susac syndrome. Findings and caveats of the study: It was acknowledged in the study that its TCR sequencing and HLA analysis involved a relatively small number of individuals.

RNA in amounts of about 0.5 to 1 ug was reverse transcribed with random hexamers. An immunoSEQ multiplex PCR generated amplified TCR beta CDR3 products spanning 54 Vbeta and 13 Jbeta. MiXCR was run by TCRdb on the immunoSEQ multiplex PCR reads, yielding one entry per CDR3 protein. This table has under 200,000 distinct CDR3 sequences, 90% to 95% appearing once. Trimming shortened V by 5 bases and J by 9 bases, and 14 bases separated the two germline ends. This CDR3 is 13 amino acids long. Germline V gene data show CDR1 as MDHEN and CDR2 as SYDVKM. Sequencing of TCR beta covered CD8+ and CD4+ T cells obtained from blood. The CD8+ and CD4+ T cells were isolated magnetically using a negative isolation approach, whereas the TEMRA cells were enriched by FACS. This clonotype has just one count. The antigen is not known.

The TCR comes from a human donor with multiple sclerosis. This sequence joins TRBV28 and TRBJ1-3; D gene uncertain. The sequencing sample was made of CD8+ T cells from PBMCs. CDR3 loop: CASSPEPWSTIYF. CDR3 DNA: TGTGCCAGCAGTCCCGAACCTTGGAGCACCATATATTTT.